This T cell receptor beta chain was observed in a study of T-cell reconstitution after alpha-beta-depleted transplantation in children. Preparation of the TCRbeta library involved a method that used unique molecular identifiers. In TCRdb, the PCR reads were re-called with MiXCR into one record per CDR3 protein. The sample records 350,000 to 500,000 distinct CDR3 sequences, around 46% being singletons. A word on this clonotype: Its target is not known.

This CDR3 has 13 residues. The V and J ends lost 6 bases and 2 bases, in that order; junction bases with no gene match: 5. CDR1 and CDR2 from the germline V gene are DFQATT and SNEGSKA (reference sequence). General observations from the study: Newly made T cells mostly supplied T-cell counts and diversity one year after transplant.

The clonotype was recovered from a girl aged 2 to 10 with aplastic anemia, due to receive a stem cell transplant. The input for sequencing was PBMCs, taken before TCRalphabeta/CD19-depleted stem cell transplant. V and J are TRBV20-1 and TRBJ2-7; TRBD1 matches 9 bases. The CDR3 DNA is TGCAGTGCATTTGGACAGGGGACCTACGAGCAGTACTTC. This encodes CSAFGQGTYEQYF.